This T cell receptor (beta chain) was found in a study of blood T cell repertoires in COVID-19. Study-wide context: Samples of COVID-19 (acute and convalescent) were obtained from the United States, Italy and Spain. PBMCs, B-cell-depleted T cells, or T cells provided the cDNA or gDNA that made up the material.

Germline CDR1 reads MGHRA; CDR2 reads YSYEKL. Trimming took 1 base from V and 2 from J; bases not matched to a gene: 0. This CDR3 comprises 15 residues. This clone was seen only a few times. Per the original data handling: Estimation of nucleated cell counts was performed using reference gene primer amplification. Some clones are missing from TCRdb's copy, which holds only in-frame ones; the method was immunoSEQ multiplex PCR. V and J calls and clone size come straight from that table; D and trimming were deduced from the DNA. The sample contains 49,000 or so clones, 75% to 90% of which appear only once.

The sample taken for sequencing was peripheral blood. This chain links TRBV4-1 with TRBJ1-5; TRBD1 matches at 9 bases. The clonotype originates from a man aged 50 to 60 with acute or convalescent COVID-19. The chain's CDR3 is CASSQGTGGNQPQHF. The DNA of the CDR3 is TGCGCCAGCAGCCAAGGGACAGGGGGCAATCAGCCCCAGCATTTT.